These 5 T cell receptor beta chains share one sample of origin, sequenced in a study of blood T cell repertoires in COVID-19. The assay was immunoSEQ multiplex PCR, and TCRdb's table has in-frame clones only and misses some. The sample carries about 130,000 clones, under 85% recorded once. Sequenced: peripheral blood. All receptors come from a man aged 40-49 years with active or convalescent COVID-19.

This chain links TRBV27 with TRBJ2-2; 10 bases match TRBD1. This CDR3 has 18 residues. Germline CDR1 is MNHEY and CDR2 is SMNVEV (reference sequence). V shed 0 bases and J 2 bases; nucleotides not matched to a gene: 6. This CDR3 is CASSLSRDRGFNTGELFF. The CDR3 DNA is TGTGCCAGCAGTTTATCGCGGGACAGGGGATTCAACACCGGGGAGCTGTTTTTT.

The genes are TRBV5-1 and TRBJ2-3; D is uncertain. Germline V gene lookup returns CDR1 SGHRS and CDR2 YFSETQ. The CDR3 loop spans 11 amino acids. Trimming left V 2 bases short and J 4 bases short, with 2 bases between. CDR3 loop: CASSFADTQYF. The CDR3, as DNA: TGCGCCAGCAGCTTCGCAGATACGCAGTATTTT.

The chain links TRBV7-3 to TRBJ2-7, with a weak D call TRBD2 (5 bases). CDR1 is SGHTA and CDR2 is FQGTGA in the germline V gene. The CDR3 sequence is 17 residues long. The ends were cut back, 1 base at V and 4 bases at J, with 20 bases in the middle. CDR3 nucleotide sequence: TGTGCCAGCAGCTTAATCGATGCGGGCGGTTTTGCGTACGAGCAGTACTTC. This translates into CASSLIDAGGFAYEQYF.

This clone has only a few counts. V usage is TRBV30 and J usage is TRBJ1-4, with D possibly TRBD1 on 6 matching bases. Trimming shortened V by 3 bases and J by 7 bases, and 15 bases separated the two germline ends. The germline CDR1 and CDR2 sequences are GTSNPN and SVGIG (reference sequence). CDR3 size: 14 residues. The CDR3 region has the DNA TGTGCCTGGAGGAGGCCAGGGGTTGGTGAAAAACTGTTTTTT. This codes for CAWRRPGVGEKLFF.

The genes are TRBV5-1 and TRBJ1-3; 9 nucleotides align to TRBD1. With 5 bases clipped from V and 4 bases from J, the junction kept 4 bases outside the gene matches. Germline lookup yields CDR1 SGHRS and CDR2 YFSETQ. This CDR3 spans 14 amino acids. The CDR3 reads CASRLGQGGNTIYF. The CDR3 region has the DNA TGCGCCAGCAGACTGGGACAGGGAGGAAACACCATATATTTT.